This entry lists 15 T cell receptor beta chains sequenced from one sample in a study of T cells in Graves' hyperthyroidism and ophthalmopathy. Template material for amplifying TCR beta CDR3 regions consisted of RNA transcripts. The TCR CDR3 first-round RT-PCR relied on the HTBI primer set. From the multiplex PCR reads, TCRdb called clonotypes with MiXCR, one entry per CDR3 protein. The repertoire holds around 580,000 distinct CDR3 sequences, with 16% as singletons. Specimen: blood. These receptors all stem from a woman younger than 35 with Graves' hyperthyroidism.

This clonotype was recorded a few times. This sequence joins TRBV9 and TRBJ2-5, with D possibly TRBD1 on 5 matching bases. V was clipped by 0 bases and J by 5 bases, with 11 bases between them. CDR1 is SGDLS, CDR2 YYNGEE, per germline. The CDR3 is 14 residues long. CDR3 sequence (DNA): TGTGCCAGCAGCGTAGAAGCAGGGCGGGAGACCCAGTACTTC. Encoded protein: CASSVEAGRETQYF.

The table lists this clonotype with a few counts. This chain links TRBV3-1 with TRBJ1-2; a weak D match, TRBD1 (5 bases). This CDR3 is built from 15 residues. The germline V gene has CDR1 LGHDT and CDR2 YNNKEL (reference sequence). V lost 0 bases and J 0 bases, leaving 8 bases between the germline ends. The CDR3 DNA sequence: TGTGCCAGCAGCCAAGAGGGACGGGCTAACTATGGCTACACCTTC. Its translation: CASSQEGRANYGYTF.

This clonotype was counted a few times. The chain combines TRBV4-3 with TRBJ2-3; 11 bases are a match to TRBD2. V was clipped by 4 bases and J by 5 bases; unmatched bases: 8. CDR3 size: 16 residues. Germline CDR1 is LGHNA and CDR2 is YSLEER. For the CDR3, the DNA is TGCGCCAGCAGCCTCCAGACTAGCGGGGTAGGAGATACGCAGTATTTT. As protein: CASSLQTSGVGDTQYF.

In this sample, this clonotype turned up a few times. The chain uses TRBV5-1 and TRBJ2-1, with D perhaps TRBD2 (6 bases). CDR3 length equals 16 residues. The ends were cut back, 0 bases at V and 2 bases at J, with 12 bases in the middle. Germline V gene data show CDR1 as SGHRS and CDR2 as YFSETQ. The CDR3: CASSLGTGVPYNEQFF. As DNA, the CDR3 is TGCGCCAGCAGCTTGGGCACGGGAGTCCCCTACAATGAGCAGTTCTTC.

This chain joins TRBV6-1 and TRBJ2-7; a weak D match, TRBD1 (5 bases). The CDR3 is 13 amino acids. Germline CDR1 reads MNHNS; CDR2 reads SASEGT. Trimming left V 5 bases short and J 6 bases short, with 14 bases between. The CDR3 reads CASSPFLTVEQYF. CDR3 coding DNA: TGTGCCAGCAGTCCCTTTTTGACAGTCGAGCAGTACTTC.

This rearrangement joins TRBV9 to TRBJ2-1; 13 nucleotides align to TRBD2. From germline, CDR1 is SGDLS and CDR2 YYNGEE. With V trimmed by 3 bases and J by 12 bases, 9 bases remained unmatched. The CDR3 is made up of 15 amino acids. The CDR3 protein is CASSAGLAGAPRQFF. The CDR3 DNA sequence: TGTGCCAGCAGCGCTGGACTAGCGGGGGCCCCTCGGCAGTTCTTC.

The chain has TRBV7-8 and TRBJ2-7; tentative D call: TRBD2 (5 bases). Trimming took off 2 bases at V and 4 bases at J, with 15 bases between the two ends. CDR1 and CDR2 from the germline V gene are SGHVS and FQNEAQ. The CDR3 is 15 amino acids. The CDR3 is CASSLFDGNLYEQYF. CDR3 DNA sequence: TGTGCCAGCAGCTTATTCGACGGGAACTTATACGAGCAGTACTTC. Variable domain in full (rest from reference TRBV7-8 and TRBJ2-7): GAGVSQSPRYKVAKRGQDVALRCDPISGHVSLFWYQQALGQGPEFLTYFQNEAQLDKSGLPSDRFFAERPEGSVSTLKIQRTQQEDSAVYLCASSLFDGNLYEQYFGPGTRLTVT.

The gene calls are TRBV10-3 and TRBJ2-1, with D perhaps TRBD1 (5 bases). The V and J ends lost 10 bases and 5 bases respectively, with 15 bases between them. The CDR3 loop spans 13 amino acids. CDR1 is ENHRY and CDR2 is SYGVKD in the germline V gene. The CDR3 bases are TGTGCCACCAAACCGACAGAGCACAATGAGCAGTTCTTC. This translates into CATKPTEHNEQFF.

The chain joins TRBV24-1 to TRBJ2-5, with D tentatively TRBD1 (5 bases). Per the germline V gene, CDR1 is KGHDR and CDR2 is SFDVKD. CDR3 length: 14 residues. V was shortened by 1 base and J by 5 bases, with 10 bases between the two germline ends. CDR3 nucleotide sequence: TGTGCCACCAGTGATTTAGGTCCAGGGGAGACCCAGTACTTC. Translating gives CATSDLGPGETQYF.

The chain uses TRBV19 and TRBJ1-1, with D maybe TRBD1 (5 bases). This CDR3 is 14 amino acids long. Germline V gene lookup returns CDR1 LNHDA and CDR2 SQIVND (reference sequence). The ends were cut back, 5 bases at V and 1 base at J, with 11 bases in the middle. The CDR3 protein is CASSVEGRNTEAFF. CDR3 nucleotides: TGTGCCAGTAGTGTGGAGGGGAGGAACACTGAAGCTTTCTTT.

This clonotype has a count of ten or more. This sequence joins TRBV10-3 and TRBJ2-7, with TRBD2 matching over 7 bases. The germline CDR1 and CDR2 sequences are ENHRY and SYGVKD. Unmatched junction bases numbered 4, after V lost 6 bases and J lost 5 bases. The length of the CDR3 is 12 residues. This chain's CDR3 is CAIRAGGDEQYF. The CDR3 bases are TGTGCCATCAGAGCTGGGGGGGACGAGCAGTACTTC.

The genes are TRBV28 and TRBJ2-1, with 12 bases identical to TRBD2. Unmatched junction bases numbered 10, after V lost 3 bases and J lost 10 bases. Germline V gene sequence: CDR1 MDHEN, CDR2 SYDVKM. The CDR3 length is 16 residues. CDR3: CASSLGRTSGTEEQFF. The CDR3 DNA reads as TGTGCCAGCAGTTTGGGAAGGACTAGCGGGACGGAAGAGCAGTTCTTC.

In regard to this clonotype: This may arise from a read error, as a much more abundant clone is one base away. This chain connects TRBV12-3 or TRBV12-4 to TRBJ2-5; no reliable D call. The CDR3 is 14 residues long. The CDR3 DNA reads TGTGCCGGCAGTGGTCGGGTTTTACAAGAGACCCAGTACTTC. Amino acid sequence: CAGSGRVLQETQYF.

The rearrangement joins TRBV10-3 to TRBJ2-1; 7 bases fit TRBD1. J gave up 3 bases and V 6 bases, and 5 bases lay outside the gene matches. CDR1 is ENHRY, CDR2 SYGVKD, per germline. The CDR3 is 14 amino acids. CDR3 nucleotide sequence: TGTGCCATCAGCGCTGGACAGGACTACAATGAGCAGTTCTTC. This sequence encodes CAISAGQDYNEQFF.

This chain links TRBV7-2 with TRBJ2-3; TRBD2 agrees at 8 bases. V gave up 5 bases and J gave up 0 bases; unmatched junction bases: 4. Germline V gene sequence: CDR1 SGHTA, CDR2 FQGNSA. CDR3 length: 15 residues. CDR3 in amino acids: CASSPVAGSTDTQYF. The CDR3 coding sequence is TGTGCCAGCAGCCCAGTAGCGGGGAGCACAGATACGCAGTATTTT.